The 9 T cell receptor beta chains below come from one sample, sequenced in a study of CD8+CD57+ T cells in acquired aplastic anemia. It was genomic DNA that served as the template for profiling TCR beta VDJ and CDR3. Using its own MiXCR run on the reads, TCRdb lists one record per CDR3 protein. The sample records roughly 160,000 distinct CDR3 sequences, 55% to 70% being singletons. The sample comprised sorted CD4+, CD8+, or CD8+CD57+ T cells (not recorded which) from PBMCs. The receptors stem from a human donor in good health.

This clonotype has more than one count but fewer than ten. The chain couples TRBV7-2 to TRBJ1-5; unclear D gene. The V end was cut by 3 bases, the J end by 1 base, with 7 bases between. CDR1 and CDR2 (germline): SGHTA, FQGNSA. The CDR3 spans 14 residues. The CDR3 reads CASSFTESNQPQHF. The CDR3 nucleotides are TGTGCCAGCAGCTTCACGGAAAGCAATCAGCCCCAGCATTTT.

The chain recombines TRBV15 with TRBJ2-1; D is ambiguous. Germline CDR1 is LNHNV and CDR2 is YYDKDF (reference sequence). V lost 1 base and J 0 bases, leaving 13 bases between the germline ends. CDR3 length: 17 amino acids. The CDR3, as DNA: TGTGCCACCAGCAGAGCGCAAGACACGAGCTCCTACAATGAGCAGTTCTTC. Translating it yields CATSRAQDTSSYNEQFF.

CDR3 in DNA: TGCAGCGTTGAAATAGCGGGGGCCGGGGAGCAGTACTTC. Encoded protein: CSVEIAGAGEQYF. V is TRBV29-1 and J is TRBJ2-7; 9 bases line up with TRBD2. Germline V CDR1 and CDR2: SQVTM, ANQGSEA. The CDR3 loop spans 13 amino acids. V gave up 2 bases and J gave up 7 bases; unmatched junction bases: 6.

The chain has TRBV24-1 and TRBJ2-2; a possible D gene is TRBD2 (6 bases). V was cut by 3 bases and J by 6 bases, with 10 bases left in between. Germline CDR1 is KGHDR and CDR2 is SFDVKD. CDR3 size: 14 residues. The CDR3: CATSDVRGSGELFF. CDR3 DNA: TGTGCCACCAGTGATGTTCGGGGGTCCGGGGAGCTGTTTTTT.

This clonotype appeared a single time. The chain has TRBV7-2 and TRBJ1-3; D is uncertain. Trimming removed 2 bases at V and 0 bases at J, with 8 bases between. The CDR3 runs 15 residues. Looked up from germline, CDR1 is SGHTA and CDR2 is FQGNSA. Here the CDR3 reads CASSLNGRSGNTIYF. CDR3 sequence (DNA): TGTGCCAGCAGCTTAAATGGACGCTCTGGAAACACCATATATTTT.

This chain connects TRBV7-8 to TRBJ1-2; no clear D. Germline values: CDR1 SGHVS, CDR2 FQNEAQ. The CDR3 runs to 13 residues. V was trimmed by 3 bases and J by 7 bases, leaving 12 bases between them. CDR3 in DNA: TGTGCCAGCAGCTTCGAGGGCCAAGGTGGCTACACCTTC. This codes for CASSFEGQGGYTF.

The rearrangement joins TRBV6-2 or TRBV6-3 to TRBJ1-1; tentatively, D is TRBD1 (5 bases). This CDR3 contains 17 residues. Germline-derived CDR1 and CDR2 are MNHEY and SVGEGT. The germline V and J ends were trimmed by 7 bases and 2 bases, with 23 bases remaining between them. DNA for the CDR3: TGTGCCAGCATGACGGGGCTAGCGGGAGGGGAAAACACTGAAGCTTTCTTT. Residues: CASMTGLAGGENTEAFF.

The V and J genes are TRBV6-1 and TRBJ2-7, with D perhaps given as TRBD1 or TRBD2 (5 bases each). The germline V gene has CDR1 MNHNS and CDR2 SASEGT. Trimming removed 8 bases at V and 1 base at J, with 15 bases between. The CDR3 is 14 residues long. This CDR3 reads CASLSTGASYEQYF. CDR3 coding DNA: TGTGCCAGCCTTAGCACCGGGGCTTCCTACGAGCAGTACTTC.

This clonotype was detected ten times or more. This rearrangement joins TRBV15 to TRBJ2-2, with TRBD2 as a possible D gene (5 bases). Trimming stripped 0 bases from V and 3 bases from J, with 11 bases between. The CDR3 runs to 16 residues. The V gene's germline CDR1 is LNHNV and CDR2 YYDKDF (reference sequence). The CDR3 is CATSRDRGSYTGELFF. The CDR3, as DNA: TGTGCCACCAGCAGAGATCGGGGAAGCTACACCGGGGAGCTGTTTTTT.